This T cell receptor (beta chain) stems from a study of blood T cell repertoires in COVID-19. Germline V gene data show CDR1 as ENHRY and CDR2 as SYGVKD. CDR3 size: 14 residues. V lost 4 bases and J lost 2; bases outside the gene matches: 4. The data were produced by immunoSEQ multiplex PCR, yet TCRdb's version contains in-frame clones alone and is incomplete. The table records just under 350,000 clones, more than 70% of them present only once. This TCR was sampled from a man under 40 with active or convalescent COVID-19. Sequenced: peripheral blood. The chain has TRBV10-3 and TRBJ2-5, with 7 nucleotides matching TRBD1. The CDR3 coding sequence is TGTGCCATCAGTGGGGGGACAGCACAAGAGACCCAGTACTTC. This translates into CAISGGTAQETQYF.